Below are 29 T cell receptor beta chains sequenced from a single sample in a study of shared clonotypes between healthy human individuals. Method: immunoSEQ multiplex PCR; TCRdb's copy keeps in-frame clones and lacks some. This table holds about 490,000 clones, roughly 80% found once. What was sequenced was PBMCs. The receptor set was obtained from a woman in her thirties or forties in good health. Some clones in this sample may be carry-over from other donors' samples.

The V and J genes are TRBV5-1 and TRBJ2-2; unclear D gene. CDR1 and CDR2 (germline): SGHRS, YFSETQ. V was clipped by 0 bases and J by 6 bases, with 6 bases between them. The CDR3 length is 13 residues. The CDR3 nucleotides read TGCGCCAGCAGCTTGGACGCATCCGGGGAGCTGTTTTTT. Translation: CASSLDASGELFF. The full variable domain, rest sourced from reference TRBV5-1 and TRBJ2-2, is KAGVTQTPRYLIKTRGQQVTLSCSPISGHRSVSWYQQTPGQGLQFLFEYFSETQRNKGNFPGRFSGRQFSNSRSEMNVSTLELGDSALYLCASSLDASGELFFGEGSRLTVL.

This clone was counted between two and nine times. This sequence joins TRBV15 and TRBJ2-3; D possibly corresponds to TRBD2 (5 bases). Germline V gene data show CDR1 as LNHNV and CDR2 as YYDKDF (reference sequence). V lost 1 base, J lost 3 bases, and 11 bases lay in between. This CDR3 region has 15 residues. This chain's CDR3 is CATSRGEGETDTQYF. As DNA, the CDR3 is TGTGCCACCAGCAGAGGTGAGGGAGAGACAGATACGCAGTATTTT. The full variable domain, completed using reference TRBV15 and TRBJ2-3, is DAMVIQNPRYQVTQFGKPVTLSCSQTLNHNVMYWYQQKSSQAPKLLFHYYDKDFNNEADTPDNFQSRRPNTSFCFLDIRSPGLGDTAMYLCATSRGEGETDTQYFGPGTRLTVL.

This chain links TRBV4-2 with TRBJ1-1; D uncertain. The germline gives CDR1 LGHNA, CDR2 YNFKEQ. CDR3 length: 13 residues. The V end lost 4 bases, the J end lost 1 base, and 7 bases lay between the germline ends. The CDR3 loop is CASSLTQNTEAFF. CDR3 sequence (DNA): TGTGCCAGCAGCCTCACACAGAACACTGAAGCTTTCTTT.

This rearrangement joins TRBV6-4 to TRBJ2-2; D might be TRBD2 (6 bases). The V end lost 8 bases, the J end lost 0 bases, and 19 bases lay between the germline ends. The CDR3 sequence is 17 residues long. CDR1 is MRHNA and CDR2 is SNTAGT in the germline V gene. The CDR3 DNA is TGTGCCAGCGGAGGGGACGGAACAGAGCCGAACACCGGGGAGCTGTTTTTT. Translation: CASGGDGTEPNTGELFF.

The rearrangement links TRBV15 to TRBJ2-3, with 9 bases that match TRBD2. Per germline, CDR1 LNHNV and CDR2 YYDKDF (reference sequence). Trimming removed 0 bases from V and 3 bases from J; junction bases left unmatched: 7. This CDR3 is 17 amino acids long. CDR3 nucleotides: TGTGCCACCAGCAGAGAACGTAGCGGGAGAGGGACAGATACGCAGTATTTT. Its translation: CATSRERSGRGTDTQYF. Filled out from reference TRBV15 and TRBJ2-3, the complete variable domain reads DAMVIQNPRYQVTQFGKPVTLSCSQTLNHNVMYWYQQKSSQAPKLLFHYYDKDFNNEADTPDNFQSRRPNTSFCFLDIRSPGLGDTAMYLCATSRERSGRGTDTQYFGPGTRLTVL.

This rearrangement joins TRBV13 to TRBJ2-7, with TRBD2 matching 11 bases. This CDR3 has 15 residues. Germline CDR1 and CDR2: PRHDT and FYEKMQ (reference sequence). Trimming removed 6 bases from V and 3 bases from J; junction bases left unmatched: 7. The CDR3 region is CASSTTSGMFYEQYF. CDR3 in DNA: TGTGCCAGCAGTACGACTAGCGGGATGTTCTACGAGCAGTACTTC. Using reference TRBV13 and TRBJ2-7 for the parts outside the CDR3, the full variable domain is AAGVIQSPRHLIKEKRETATLKCYPIPRHDTVYWYQQGPGQDPQFLISFYEKMQSDKGSIPDRFSAQQFSDYHSELNMSSLELGDSALYFCASSTTSGMFYEQYFGPGTRLTVT.

The gene calls are TRBV28 and TRBJ1-4; no definite D call. CDR1 and CDR2 (germline): MDHEN, SYDVKM. This CDR3 spans 14 amino acids. V dropped 1 base and J dropped 8 bases, with 11 bases sitting between them. The CDR3 nucleotides are TGTGCCAGCAGTTTATTTTCCCTGGCCGAAAAACTGTTTTTT. The encoded protein is CASSLFSLAEKLFF.

The chain joins TRBV7-2 to TRBJ1-1; TRBD1 matches at 10 bases. The V gene end was trimmed by 4 bases and the J gene end by 4 bases; junction bases not matched to a gene: 6. The CDR3 consists of 15 residues. CDR1 and CDR2 from the germline V gene are SGHTA and FQGNSA. The CDR3 sequence is CASSYRTGGTTEAFF. Here the CDR3 DNA reads TGTGCCAGCAGCTATAGGACAGGGGGGACCACTGAAGCTTTCTTT.

The chain combines TRBV7-7 with TRBJ2-6; 8 bases match TRBD1. CDR3 length: 15 amino acids. In germline, CDR1 is SSHAT, CDR2 FNYEAQ (reference sequence). J lost 2 bases, V lost 5 bases, and 2 bases had no gene match. CDR3 region: CASSAGGPGANVLTF. In DNA form, the CDR3 reads TGTGCCAGCAGCGCAGGGGGCCCTGGGGCCAACGTCCTGACTTTC.

Here the CDR3 reads CASSFQTLVPEQYF. Written as DNA, the CDR3 is TGTGCCAGCAGCTTCCAAACACTAGTGCCCGAGCAGTACTTC. The rearrangement uses TRBV11-2 and TRBJ2-7, with D perhaps matching TRBD2 (5 bases). Germline V gives CDR1 SGHAT, CDR2 FQNNGV. The length of the CDR3 is 14 residues. Trimming shortened V by 3 bases and J by 6 bases, and 15 bases separated the two germline ends.

V gene TRBV5-4 combines with J gene TRBJ2-2; D ambiguous. The CDR3 contains 12 residues. With 2 bases removed from V and 6 bases from J, the gap between germline ends came to 5 bases. Germline lookup yields CDR1 SGHNT and CDR2 YYREEE (reference sequence). CDR3 DNA sequence: TGTGCCAGCAGCTTTGTTCCCGGGGAGCTGTTTTTT. Translation: CASSFVPGELFF.

This chain links TRBV11-2 with TRBJ2-5; weak D call: TRBD1 (6 bases). The CDR3 has 15 residues. V lost 1 base and J 2 bases, leaving 11 bases between the germline ends. Germline V lookup: CDR1 SGHAT, CDR2 FQNNGV. CDR3 DNA: TGTGCCAGCAGCTTAGTTACAGGGTTTCAAGAGACCCAGTACTTC. Its translation is CASSLVTGFQETQYF. The whole variable domain, filled in from reference TRBV11-2 and TRBJ2-5, reads EAGVAQSPRYKIIEKRQSVAFWCNPISGHATLYWYQQILGQGPKLLIQFQNNGVVDDSQLPKDRFSAERLKGVDSTLKIQPAKLEDSAVYLCASSLVTGFQETQYFGPGTRLLVL.

V gene TRBV28 combines with J gene TRBJ2-7, with no clear D. This CDR3 region has 12 residues. The germline V and J ends were trimmed by 6 bases and 7 bases, with 13 bases remaining between them. Germline V CDR1 and CDR2: MDHEN, SYDVKM. The CDR3 reads CASSSRTWEQYF. For the CDR3, the DNA is TGTGCCAGCAGCTCCCGGACGTGGGAGCAGTACTTC.

This chain uses TRBV5-1 with TRBJ2-1; D perhaps matches TRBD2 (6 bases). The germline CDR1 and CDR2 sequences are SGHRS and YFSETQ. V lost 3 bases, J lost 4 bases, and 14 bases lay in between. The CDR3 has 15 amino acids. The CDR3 here is CASSSLARPYNEQFF. The CDR3 nucleotides are TGCGCCAGCAGCTCGCTAGCGCGACCTTACAATGAGCAGTTCTTC.

This clone was observed a few times. The J gene is TRBJ1-1, the V gene TRBV15; D might be TRBD1 (5 bases). With 5 bases removed from V and 1 base from J, the gap between germline ends came to 14 bases. Germline lookup yields CDR1 LNHNV and CDR2 YYDKDF (reference sequence). The CDR3 extends over 15 amino acids. As DNA, the CDR3 is TGTGCCACCAGCCTCTTTGCTGGGGGGAACACTGAAGCTTTCTTT. Its translation is CATSLFAGGNTEAFF.

The chain combines TRBV19 with TRBJ2-1; 14 bases are shared with TRBD2. CDR1 and CDR2 (germline): LNHDA, SQIVND (reference sequence). V was clipped by 5 bases and J by 1 base; unmatched bases: 10. The CDR3 covers 19 residues. In nucleotides, the CDR3 is TGTGCCAGTAGTTCCCTAGGGACTAGCGGGAGTGGTTCCTACAATGAGCAGTTCTTC. Translating gives CASSSLGTSGSGSYNEQFF.

This chain joins TRBV27 and TRBJ2-5, with 10 bases matching TRBD1. Germline trimming cut 5 bases from V and 5 bases from J; bases unmatched to any gene: 11. This CDR3 is 16 amino acids long. Germline V gives CDR1 MNHEY, CDR2 SMNVEV (reference sequence). The CDR3 coding sequence is TGTGCCAGCAGTAACTTGGGACAGGGGTTCGGGGAGACCCAGTACTTC. This encodes CASSNLGQGFGETQYF.

V is TRBV29-1 and J is TRBJ2-3; 8 bases map to TRBD2. Germline V gene lookup returns CDR1 SQVTM and CDR2 ANQGSEA. The CDR3 sequence is 16 residues long. The junction had 7 bases not matched to a gene; V was cut back by 1 base and J by 1 base. The CDR3 loop is CSVEAPGLAGTDTQYF. CDR3 nucleotide sequence: TGCAGCGTTGAAGCCCCTGGACTAGCAGGCACAGATACGCAGTATTTT.

This rearrangement joins TRBV6-6 to TRBJ1-1; TRBD1 matches at 11 bases. CDR1 is MNHNY, CDR2 SVGAGI, per germline (reference sequence). Losses at the gene ends were 2 bases for V and 3 bases for J; bases not matched to a gene: 5. This CDR3 is 16 amino acids long. The CDR3 DNA reads as TGTGCCAGCAGTTACGGGACAGGGGGGGCGGACACTGAAGCTTTCTTT. This gives the protein CASSYGTGGADTEAFF.

This chain links TRBV6-5 with TRBJ2-3; D unresolved. There are 14 residues in the CDR3. V was trimmed by 2 bases and J by 2 bases, leaving 8 bases between them. Per germline, CDR1 MNHEY and CDR2 SVGAGI. The CDR3 protein is CASSYRQSTDTQYF. In DNA form, the CDR3 reads TGTGCCAGCAGTTACAGGCAGTCCACAGATACGCAGTATTTT.

The rearrangement links TRBV19 to TRBJ2-2; 12 bases are shared with TRBD2. This CDR3 has 14 residues. Germline V gives CDR1 LNHDA, CDR2 SQIVND (reference sequence). The V gene end was trimmed by 5 bases and the J gene end by 6 bases; junction bases not matched to a gene: 1. The CDR3 loop is CASSGTSGSGELFF. The CDR3 coding sequence is TGTGCCAGTAGTGGGACTAGCGGGTCCGGGGAGCTGTTTTTT.

The chain couples TRBV6-5 to TRBJ2-7, with 12 bases that match TRBD2. This CDR3 region has 15 residues. V lost 0 bases to trimming and J lost 3 bases; unmatched junction nucleotides: 0. Germline assignment: CDR1 MNHEY and CDR2 SVGAGI. CDR3 nucleotides: TGTGCCAGCAGTTACTCGACTAGCGGGAGCTACGAGCAGTACTTC. This codes for CASSYSTSGSYEQYF.

The rearrangement joins TRBV28 to TRBJ2-5, with D uncertain. This CDR3 comprises 15 residues. Germline V gives CDR1 MDHEN, CDR2 SYDVKM. Deletions cut 3 bases from V and 5 bases from J, with 16 bases between. The CDR3 sequence: CASSFRRLGGETQYF. The CDR3 DNA follows: TGTGCCAGCAGTTTTCGACGGCTGGGCGGCGAGACCCAGTACTTC.

The V and J genes are TRBV5-6 and TRBJ1-2, with D possibly being TRBD1 (5 bases). With 1 base removed from V and 4 bases from J, the gap between germline ends came to 8 bases. CDR3 length: 13 residues. CDR1 and CDR2 (germline): SGHDT, YYEEEE. DNA of the CDR3: TGTGCCAGCAGCTTGAGGGGAGGCTATGGCTACACCTTC. Translated, it gives CASSLRGGYGYTF. The whole variable domain, remainder taken from reference TRBV5-6 and TRBJ1-2, is DAGVTQSPTHLIKTRGQQVTLRCSPKSGHDTVSWYQQALGQGPQFIFQYYEEEERQRGNFPDRFSGHQFPNYSSELNVNALLLGDSALYLCASSLRGGYGYTFGSGTRLTVV.

The chain has TRBV7-3 and TRBJ2-3; D might be TRBD1 (5 bases). The V end was cut by 5 bases, the J end by 1 base, with 13 bases between. The CDR3 sequence is 15 residues long. Germline V gene data show CDR1 as SGHTA and CDR2 as FQGTGA. CDR3 nucleotides: TGTGCCAGCAGCCTCGACAGCAGTCGCACAGATACGCAGTATTTT. Its protein product is CASSLDSSRTDTQYF. The whole variable domain, filled in from reference TRBV7-3 and TRBJ2-3, reads GAGVSQTPSNKVTEKGKYVELRCDPISGHTALYWYRQSLGQGPEFLIYFQGTGAADDSGLPNDRFFAVRPEGSVSTLKIQRTERGDSAVYLCASSLDSSRTDTQYFGPGTRLTVL.

Concerning this clone itself: Possible read error: a much larger clone is one base away. This chain uses TRBV19 with TRBJ1-5, with D unresolved. From germline, CDR1 is LNHDA and CDR2 SQIVND (reference sequence). The CDR3 has 19 amino acids. CDR3 bases: TGTGCCAGTGGTATCTTTGGCGGTCGGGGATCAAATAGCAATCAGCCCCAGCATTTT. Translation gives CASGIFGGRGSNSNQPQHF.

CDR3 sequence (DNA): TGTGCCATCAGTGAGTCGATTAGTTCTGGAAACACCATATATTTT. It yields the protein CAISESISSGNTIYF. The V gene is TRBV10-3, the J gene TRBJ1-3, with D hard to call. Per the germline V gene, CDR1 is ENHRY and CDR2 is SYGVKD. The CDR3 is 15 amino acids. The germline V and J ends were trimmed by 0 bases and 1 base, with 7 bases remaining between them.

V and J are TRBV11-3 and TRBJ2-5, with TRBD2 matching over 8 bases. The CDR3 loop spans 16 amino acids. Losses at the gene ends were 5 bases for V and 0 bases for J; bases not matched to a gene: 8. Germline V gene data show CDR1 as SGHNT and CDR2 as YENEEA. In DNA form, the CDR3 reads TGTGCCAGCAGCCAAGGACTAGCCGGGTACCAAGAGACCCAGTACTTC. This codes for CASSQGLAGYQETQYF.

The chain combines TRBV11-1 with TRBJ2-1; perhaps TRBD2 as D (6 bases). Deletions cut 5 bases from V and 3 bases from J, with 26 bases between. Germline V gene data show CDR1 as SGHAT and CDR2 as FQDESV (reference sequence). This CDR3 contains 19 residues. The CDR3 loop reads CASSPGTQGLSYRYNEQFF. In DNA, the CDR3 is TGTGCCAGCAGCCCCGGGACCCAAGGACTATCCTACCGCTACAATGAGCAGTTCTTC.